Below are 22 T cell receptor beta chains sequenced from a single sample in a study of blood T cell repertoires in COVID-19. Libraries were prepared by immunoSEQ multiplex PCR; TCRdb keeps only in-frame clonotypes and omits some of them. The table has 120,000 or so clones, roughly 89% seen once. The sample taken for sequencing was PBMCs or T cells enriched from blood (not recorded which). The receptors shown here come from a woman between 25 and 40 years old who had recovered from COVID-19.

CDR3: CASSIAGGPTDTQYF. CDR3 DNA: TGTGCCAGTAGTATAGCGGGAGGGCCGACAGATACGCAGTATTTT. V is TRBV19 and J is TRBJ2-3; 8 positions match TRBD2. CDR3 length: 15 residues. J gave up 3 bases and V 1 base, and 3 bases lay outside the gene matches. In germline, CDR1 is LNHDA, CDR2 SQIVND (reference sequence). Together with reference TRBV19 and TRBJ2-3, the CDR3 gives the full variable domain: DGGITQSPKYLFRKEGQNVTLSCEQNLNHDAMYWYRQDPGQGLRLIYYSQIVNDFQKGDIAEGYSVSREKKESFPLTVTSAQKNPTAFYLCASSIAGGPTDTQYFGPGTRLTVL.

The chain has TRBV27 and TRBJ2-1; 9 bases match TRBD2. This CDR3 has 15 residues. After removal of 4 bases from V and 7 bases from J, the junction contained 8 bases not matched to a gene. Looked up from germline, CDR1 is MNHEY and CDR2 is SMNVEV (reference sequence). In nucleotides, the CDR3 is TGTGCCAGCAGTTCGAGCGGGAGGATTATGAATGAGCAGTTCTTC. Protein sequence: CASSSSGRIMNEQFF.

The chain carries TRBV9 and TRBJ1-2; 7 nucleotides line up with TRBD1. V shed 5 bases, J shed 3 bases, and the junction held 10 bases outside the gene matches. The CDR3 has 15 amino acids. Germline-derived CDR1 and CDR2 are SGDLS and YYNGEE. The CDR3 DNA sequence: TGTGCCAGCAGGAAAACAGGGGAGGCGGACTATGGCTACACCTTC. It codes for CASRKTGEADYGYTF.

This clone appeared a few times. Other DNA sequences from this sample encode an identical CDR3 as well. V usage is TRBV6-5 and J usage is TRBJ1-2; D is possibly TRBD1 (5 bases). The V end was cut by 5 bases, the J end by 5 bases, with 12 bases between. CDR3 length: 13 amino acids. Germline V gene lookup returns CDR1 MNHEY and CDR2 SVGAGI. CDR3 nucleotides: TGTGCCAGCAGTCCTACAGGCGATTATGGCTACACCTTC. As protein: CASSPTGDYGYTF.

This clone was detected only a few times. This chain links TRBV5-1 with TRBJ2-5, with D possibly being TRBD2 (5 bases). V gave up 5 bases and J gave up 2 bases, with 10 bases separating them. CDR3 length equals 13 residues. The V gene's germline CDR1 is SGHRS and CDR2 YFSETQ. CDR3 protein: CASSERRQETQYF. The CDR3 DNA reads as TGCGCCAGCAGTGAGCGGCGGCAAGAGACCCAGTACTTC.

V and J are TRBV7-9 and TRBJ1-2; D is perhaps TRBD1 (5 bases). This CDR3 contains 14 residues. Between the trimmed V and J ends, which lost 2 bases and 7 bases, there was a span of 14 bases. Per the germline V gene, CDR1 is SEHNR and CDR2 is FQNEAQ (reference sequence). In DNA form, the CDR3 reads TGTGCCAGCAGCTTAACGGAGGGGCGCGGTGGCTACACCTTC. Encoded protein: CASSLTEGRGGYTF.

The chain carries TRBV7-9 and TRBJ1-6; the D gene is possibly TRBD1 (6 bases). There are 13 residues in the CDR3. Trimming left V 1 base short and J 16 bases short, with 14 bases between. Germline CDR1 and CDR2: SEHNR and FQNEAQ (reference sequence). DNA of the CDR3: TGTGCCAGCAGCTTAGACGAGGACAGTCCTCTCCACTTT. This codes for CASSLDEDSPLHF.

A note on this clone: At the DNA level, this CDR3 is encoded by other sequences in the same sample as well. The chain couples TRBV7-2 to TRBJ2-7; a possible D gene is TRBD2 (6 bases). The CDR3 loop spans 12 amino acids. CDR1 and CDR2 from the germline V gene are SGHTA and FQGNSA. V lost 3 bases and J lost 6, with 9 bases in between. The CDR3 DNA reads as TGTGCCAGCAGCTTGGGGGGTGGCGAGCAGTACTTC. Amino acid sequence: CASSLGGGEQYF.

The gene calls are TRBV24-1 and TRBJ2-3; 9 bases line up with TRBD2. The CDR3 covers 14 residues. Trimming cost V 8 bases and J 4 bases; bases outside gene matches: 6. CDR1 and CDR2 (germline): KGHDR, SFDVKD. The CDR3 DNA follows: TGTGCCACCAACCCTAGCGGGACTGCAGATACGCAGTATTTT. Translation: CATNPSGTADTQYF.

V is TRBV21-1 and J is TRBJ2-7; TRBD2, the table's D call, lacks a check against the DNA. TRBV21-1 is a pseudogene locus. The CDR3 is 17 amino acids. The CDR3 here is CASSPLELREARDEQYF. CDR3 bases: TGTGCCAGCAGCCCCCTCGAACTGCGGGAGGCTAGGGACGAGCAGTACTTC.

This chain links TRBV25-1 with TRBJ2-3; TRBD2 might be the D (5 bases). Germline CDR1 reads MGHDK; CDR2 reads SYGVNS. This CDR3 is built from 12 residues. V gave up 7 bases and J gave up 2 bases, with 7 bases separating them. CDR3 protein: CASKGDTDTQYF. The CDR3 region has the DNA TGTGCCAGCAAGGGAGACACAGATACGCAGTATTTT.

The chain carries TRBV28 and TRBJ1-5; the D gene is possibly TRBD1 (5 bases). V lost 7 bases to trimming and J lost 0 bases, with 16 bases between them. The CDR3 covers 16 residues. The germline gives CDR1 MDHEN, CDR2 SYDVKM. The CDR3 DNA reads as TGTGCCAGCATAGGATGGGGCGGGAATAGCAATCAGCCCCAGCATTTT. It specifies CASIGWGGNSNQPQHF.

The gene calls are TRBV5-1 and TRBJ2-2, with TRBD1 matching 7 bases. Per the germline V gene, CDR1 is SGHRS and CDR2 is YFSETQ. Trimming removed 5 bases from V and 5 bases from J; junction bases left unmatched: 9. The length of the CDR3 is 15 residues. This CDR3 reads CASRSRDRKTGELFF. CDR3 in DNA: TGCGCCAGCAGGTCCCGGGACAGAAAGACCGGGGAGCTGTTTTTT.

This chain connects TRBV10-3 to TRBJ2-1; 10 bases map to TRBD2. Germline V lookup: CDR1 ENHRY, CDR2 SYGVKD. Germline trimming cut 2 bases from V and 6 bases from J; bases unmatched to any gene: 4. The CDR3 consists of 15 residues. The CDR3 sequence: CAISEGPSGSNEQFF. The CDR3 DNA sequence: TGTGCCATCAGTGAGGGCCCTAGCGGGAGCAATGAGCAGTTCTTC.

This chain's CDR3 is CASSGGVQPQHF. CDR3 in DNA: TGTGCCAGCAGTGGGGGGGTCCAGCCCCAGCATTTT. V gene TRBV2 combines with J gene TRBJ1-5; D may be TRBD1 (5 bases). The germline V gene encodes CDR1 SNHLY and CDR2 FYNNEI. V lost 4 bases, J lost 7 bases, and 8 bases lay in between. The CDR3 length is 12 residues.

The CDR3 sequence is CASRSGLAGADTQYF. The CDR3 bases are TGCGCCAGCCGATCGGGACTAGCGGGAGCGGATACGCAGTATTTT. V is TRBV23-1 and J is TRBJ2-3, with 14 bases lining up with TRBD2. TRBV23-1 is designated an ORF whose function remains uncertain. CDR3 length: 15 residues. The V segment lost 8 bases and the J segment 6 bases; nucleotides outside the gene matches: 7.

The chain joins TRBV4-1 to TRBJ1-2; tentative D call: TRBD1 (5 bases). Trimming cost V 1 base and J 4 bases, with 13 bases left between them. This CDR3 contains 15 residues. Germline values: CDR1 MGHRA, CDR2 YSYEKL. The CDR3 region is CASSQGYRGSYGYTF. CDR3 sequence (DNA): TGCGCCAGCAGCCAAGGTTACCGGGGGAGCTATGGCTACACCTTC.

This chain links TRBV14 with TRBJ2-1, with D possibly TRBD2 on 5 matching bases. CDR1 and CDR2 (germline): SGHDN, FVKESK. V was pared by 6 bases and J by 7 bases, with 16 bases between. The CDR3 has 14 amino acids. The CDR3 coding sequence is TGTGCCAGCAGGGACCGGGGATTTTTGAATGAGCAGTTCTTC. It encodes CASRDRGFLNEQFF.

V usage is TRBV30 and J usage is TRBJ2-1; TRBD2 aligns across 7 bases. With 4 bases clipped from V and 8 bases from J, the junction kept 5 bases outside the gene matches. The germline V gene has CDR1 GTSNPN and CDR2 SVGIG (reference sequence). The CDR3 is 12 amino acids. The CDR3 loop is CAWNGGRDEQFF. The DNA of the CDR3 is TGTGCCTGGAACGGCGGGAGAGATGAGCAGTTCTTC.

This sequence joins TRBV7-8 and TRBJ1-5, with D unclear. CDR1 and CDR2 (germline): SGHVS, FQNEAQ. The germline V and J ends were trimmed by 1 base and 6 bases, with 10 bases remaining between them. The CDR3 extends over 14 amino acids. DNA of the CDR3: TGTGCCAGCAGCTTAGGTGTTGCGGGTCAGCCCCAGCATTTT. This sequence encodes CASSLGVAGQPQHF.

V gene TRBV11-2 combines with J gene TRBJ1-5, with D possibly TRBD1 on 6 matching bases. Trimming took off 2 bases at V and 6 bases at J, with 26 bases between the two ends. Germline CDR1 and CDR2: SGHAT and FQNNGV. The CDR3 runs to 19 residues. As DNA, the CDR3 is TGTGCCAGCAGCTTAACCGACTGGGACCTAGGAAGAGGGGGTCAGCCCCAGCATTTT. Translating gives CASSLTDWDLGRGGQPQHF.

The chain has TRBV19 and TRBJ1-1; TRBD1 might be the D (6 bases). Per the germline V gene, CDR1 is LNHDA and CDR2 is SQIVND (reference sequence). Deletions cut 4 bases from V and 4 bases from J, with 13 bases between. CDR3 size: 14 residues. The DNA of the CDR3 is TGTGCCAGTAGTACATCCCACAGGGTCACTGAAGCTTTCTTT. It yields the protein CASSTSHRVTEAFF.